A selection of T cell receptor beta chains follows, all from one sample in a study of T cells in localized non-small cell lung cancer. Sequencing used immunoSEQ multiplex PCR; TCRdb keeps in-frame clones, though not all of them. The sample has about 32,000 clones, around 90% seen once; the top ten hold 4% to 5%. This material consisted of peripheral blood mononuclear cells, taken before any cancer treatment. Source of these receptors: a woman aged 40 to 75 with stage III lung adenocarcinoma. The CDR3 runs from the conserved cysteine through the conserved F or W. The order of the fields is D gene, clone size, V gene, J gene, CDR3 protein, CDR3 DNA. D genes are given only for firm matches. Size is stated for part of the rows, as once, few or many counts, or as a class when the clone is expanded.

-	-	TRBV28	TRBJ1-1	CASSLVGFEAFF	TGTGCCAGCAGTTTAGTGGGGTTCGAAGCTTTCTTT
-	-	TRBV5-8	TRBJ2-3	CASSLRSGTDTQYF	TGTGCCAGCAGCTTACGTAGCGGCACAGATACGCAGTATTTT
TRBD2	-	TRBV25-1	TRBJ2-1	CASSATGTSRYNEQFF	TGTGCCAGCAGTGCGACCGGGACTAGCCGATACAATGAGCAGTTCTTC
-	-	TRBV11-2	TRBJ2-7	CASSHRGLGEEQYF	TGTGCCAGCAGCCATCGGGGACTTGGGGAGGAGCAGTACTTC
-	once	TRBV7-9	TRBJ2-7	CASSADGPYEQYF	TGTGCCAGCAGCGCCGACGGCCCCTACGAGCAGTACTTC
-	once	TRBV28	TRBJ1-3	CASSLRGGGNTIYF	TGTGCCAGCAGTTTGCGCGGGGGAGGGAACACCATATATTTT
-	-	TRBV7-9	TRBJ1-1	CAISSPGHRERAFF	TGTGCCATCAGCTCACCGGGACACCGCGAGCGAGCTTTCTTT
TRBD2	once	TRBV29-1	TRBJ2-3	CSPGGLAGGGDTQYF	TGCAGCCCTGGGGGGCTAGCGGGAGGGGGAGATACGCAGTATTTT
-	-	TRBV7-8	TRBJ2-7	CASSLEEYSYEQYF	TGTGCCAGCAGCTTAGAAGAGTACTCCTACGAGCAGTACTTC
TRBD1	-	TRBV6-5	TRBJ2-3	CASSWTGRTDTQYF	TGTGCCAGCAGCTGGACAGGGCGCACAGATACGCAGTATTTT
TRBD1	-	TRBV28	TRBJ2-5	CASSETGTVETQYF	TGTGCCAGCAGCGAAACCGGGACAGTGGAGACCCAGTACTTC
TRBD1	-	TRBV30	TRBJ2-7	CACQQGFDEQYF	TGTGCCTGTCAACAGGGGTTCGACGAGCAGTACTTC
TRBD1	once	TRBV4-3	TRBJ1-2	CASSKRTGGSNYGYTF	TGCGCCAGCAGCAAACGAACAGGGGGCTCTAACTATGGCTACACCTTC
-	-	TRBV6-5	TRBJ1-1	CASSYLGQTLNTEAFF	TGTGCCAGCAGTTACTTAGGACAGACTTTGAACACTGAAGCTTTCTTT
-	once	TRBV19	TRBJ2-1	CASSIGPREQFF	TGTGCCAGTAGTATTGGGCCCCGGGAGCAGTTCTTC
-	-	TRBV5-1	TRBJ2-7	CASRRDRLYEQYF	TGCGCCAGCAGGCGGGACAGACTTTACGAGCAGTACTTC
-	-	TRBV4-3	TRBJ2-3	CASSQDFAGAYTDTQYF	TGCGCCAGCAGCCAAGATTTCGCGGGGGCGTACACAGATACGCAGTATTTT
-	-	TRBV7-3	TRBJ2-1	CASSLKGLAPSSYNEQFF	TGTGCCAGCAGCTTAAAGGGGCTAGCGCCGAGCTCCTACAATGAGCAGTTCTTC
-	-	TRBV27	TRBJ1-6	CASSLWAGNYNSPLHF	TGTGCCAGCAGTTTATGGGCAGGGAATTATAATTCACCCCTCCACTTT
-	once	TRBV5-4	TRBJ2-2	CASSLTRGGELFF	TGTGCCAGCAGCTTGACCCGCGGCGGGGAGCTGTTTTTT
-	-	TRBV7-3	TRBJ1-1	CASSLTGNTEAFF	TGTGCCAGCAGCTTGACGGGGAACACTGAAGCTTTCTTT
TRBD2	-	TRBV5-4	TRBJ2-5	CASSPNGGSRETQYF	TGTGCCAGCAGCCCGAATGGCGGGAGTCGGGAGACCCAGTACTTC
-	-	TRBV5-1	TRBJ2-5	CASSLGPGETQYF	TGCGCCAGCAGCTTGGGGCCAGGGGAGACCCAGTACTTC
-	-	TRBV9	TRBJ1-1	CASSVVGGRSTEAFF	TGTGCCAGCAGCGTAGTCGGGGGCAGGAGCACTGAAGCTTTCTTT
-	few	TRBV6-1	TRBJ2-1	CASSDKAILRGGSYNEQFF	TGTGCCAGCAGTGATAAGGCCATCCTCCGCGGAGGATCCTACAATGAGCAGTTCTTC
TRBD1	-	TRBV7-8	TRBJ2-2	CASSSRRQGARTGELFF	TGTGCCAGCAGCTCCCGGCGACAGGGGGCGAGGACCGGGGAGCTGTTTTTT
TRBD2	-	TRBV9	TRBJ2-3	CASSVGASGRTDTQYF	TGTGCCAGCAGCGTCGGCGCTAGCGGACGCACAGATACGCAGTATTTT
-	-	TRBV5-4	TRBJ2-7	CASSLYGHPYEQYF	TGTGCCAGCAGCCTGTATGGCCACCCCTACGAGCAGTACTTC
-	few	TRBV30	TRBJ2-1	CAWSEKYEQFF	TGTGCCTGGAGTGAAAAGTATGAGCAGTTCTTC
-	once	TRBV19	TRBJ2-1	CASSSLTRDEQFF	TGTGCCAGTAGTTCCCTGACCCGAGATGAGCAGTTCTTC
-	-	TRBV6-5	TRBJ2-1	CASSYGGEQFF	TGTGCCAGCAGTTACGGGGGGGAGCAGTTCTTC
TRBD2	-	TRBV13	TRBJ2-3	CASSHTSGGLPSTDTQYF	TGTGCCAGCAGCCATACTAGCGGGGGCCTACCTAGCACAGATACGCAGTATTTT
-	once	TRBV4-2	TRBJ1-1	CASSQTGWNTEAFF	TGTGCCAGCAGCCAAACAGGGTGGAACACTGAAGCTTTCTTT
-	-	TRBV2	TRBJ1-1	CATFLTSGEAFF	TGTGCCACTTTTCTTACTAGTGGTGAAGCTTTCTTT
TRBD2	-	TRBV4-2	TRBJ2-3	CASSQTAGGDTDTQYF	TGTGCCAGCAGCCAAACAGCGGGGGGCGACACAGATACGCAGTATTTT
-	medium-sized	TRBV27	TRBJ2-5	CASSSEGFGTQYF	TGTGCCAGCAGTTCGGAGGGATTTGGGACCCAGTACTTC